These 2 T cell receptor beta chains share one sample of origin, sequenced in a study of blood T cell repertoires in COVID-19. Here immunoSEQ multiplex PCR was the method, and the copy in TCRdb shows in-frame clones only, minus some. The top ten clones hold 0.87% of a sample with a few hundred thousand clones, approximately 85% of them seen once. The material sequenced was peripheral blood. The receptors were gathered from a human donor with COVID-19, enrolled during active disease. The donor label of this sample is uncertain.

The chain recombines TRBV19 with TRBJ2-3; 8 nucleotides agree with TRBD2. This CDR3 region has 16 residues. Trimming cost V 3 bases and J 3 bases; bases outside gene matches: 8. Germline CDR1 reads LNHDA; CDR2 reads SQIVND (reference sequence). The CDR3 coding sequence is TGTGCCAGTAGTATGAGATATAGCGGGAAGACAGATACGCAGTATTTT. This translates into CASSMRYSGKTDTQYF.

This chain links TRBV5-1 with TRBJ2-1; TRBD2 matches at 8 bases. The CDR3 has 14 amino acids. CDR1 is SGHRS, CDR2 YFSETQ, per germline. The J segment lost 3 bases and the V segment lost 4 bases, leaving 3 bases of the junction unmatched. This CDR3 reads CASSLGLDYNEQFF. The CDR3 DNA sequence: TGCGCCAGCAGCCTGGGACTAGACTACAATGAGCAGTTCTTC.